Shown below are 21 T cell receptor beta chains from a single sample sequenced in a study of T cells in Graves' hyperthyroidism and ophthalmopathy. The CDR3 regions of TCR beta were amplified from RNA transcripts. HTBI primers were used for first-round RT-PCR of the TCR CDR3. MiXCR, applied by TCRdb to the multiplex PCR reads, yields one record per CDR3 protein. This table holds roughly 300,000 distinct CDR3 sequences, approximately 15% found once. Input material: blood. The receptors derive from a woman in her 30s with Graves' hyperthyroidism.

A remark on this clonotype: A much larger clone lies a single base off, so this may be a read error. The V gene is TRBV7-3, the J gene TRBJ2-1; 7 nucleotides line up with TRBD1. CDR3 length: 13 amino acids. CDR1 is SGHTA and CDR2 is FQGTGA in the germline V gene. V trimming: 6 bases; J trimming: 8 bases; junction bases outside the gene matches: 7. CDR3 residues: CASRETGNHEQFF. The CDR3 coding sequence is TGTGCCAGCAGGGAGACAGGGAACCATGAGCAGTTCTTC. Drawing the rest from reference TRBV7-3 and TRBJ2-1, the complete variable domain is GAGVSQTPSNKVTEKGKYVELRCDPISGHTALYWYRQSLGQGPEFLIYFQGTGAADDSGLPNDRFFAVRPEGSVSTLKIQRTERGDSAVYLCASRETGNHEQFFGPGTRLTVL.

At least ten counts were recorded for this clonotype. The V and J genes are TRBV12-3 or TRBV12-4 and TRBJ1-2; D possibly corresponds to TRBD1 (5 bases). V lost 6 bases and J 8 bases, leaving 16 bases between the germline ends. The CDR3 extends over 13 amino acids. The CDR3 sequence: CASRPQGGGGYTF. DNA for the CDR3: TGTGCCAGCAGACCCCAGGGCGGGGGAGGCTACACCTTC.

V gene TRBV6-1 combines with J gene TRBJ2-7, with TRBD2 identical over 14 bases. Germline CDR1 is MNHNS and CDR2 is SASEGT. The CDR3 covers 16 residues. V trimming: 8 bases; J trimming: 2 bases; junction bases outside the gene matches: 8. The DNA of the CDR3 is TGTGCCAGCGGTCGGACTAGCGGGAGGCCGCCCTACGAGCAGTACTTC. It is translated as CASGRTSGRPPYEQYF.

In DNA form, the CDR3 reads TGTGCCCCGGAGCCACCCGGACAGGAGGTTTATGGCTACACCTTC. Its protein product is CAPEPPGQEVYGYTF. The chain uses TRBV25-1 and TRBJ1-2, with 7 nucleotides matching TRBD1. This CDR3 has 15 amino acids. CDR1 and CDR2 from the germline V gene are MGHDK and SYGVNS. Germline trimming cut 11 bases from V and 5 bases from J; bases unmatched to any gene: 17.

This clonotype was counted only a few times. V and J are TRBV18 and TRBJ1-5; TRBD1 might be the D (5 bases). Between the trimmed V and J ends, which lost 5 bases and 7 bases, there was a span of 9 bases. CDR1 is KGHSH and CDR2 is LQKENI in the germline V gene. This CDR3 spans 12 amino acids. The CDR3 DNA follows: TGTGCCAGCTCAAGGGGAGGGCAGCCCCAGCATTTT. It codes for CASSRGGQPQHF.

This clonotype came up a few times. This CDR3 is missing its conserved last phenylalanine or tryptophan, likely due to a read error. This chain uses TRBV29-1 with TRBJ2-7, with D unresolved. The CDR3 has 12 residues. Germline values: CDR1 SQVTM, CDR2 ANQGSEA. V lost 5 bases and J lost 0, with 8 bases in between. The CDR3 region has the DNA TGCAGCGTTTTGCTGAGCTCCTACGAGCAGTACCTC. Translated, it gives CSVLLSSYEQYL.

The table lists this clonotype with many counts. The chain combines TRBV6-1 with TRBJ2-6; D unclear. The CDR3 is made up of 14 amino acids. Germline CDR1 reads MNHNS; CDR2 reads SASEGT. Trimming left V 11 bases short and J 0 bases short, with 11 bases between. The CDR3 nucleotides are TGTGCCGGGTCAGGAACCTCTGGGGCCAACGTCCTGACTTTC. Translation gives CAGSGTSGANVLTF.

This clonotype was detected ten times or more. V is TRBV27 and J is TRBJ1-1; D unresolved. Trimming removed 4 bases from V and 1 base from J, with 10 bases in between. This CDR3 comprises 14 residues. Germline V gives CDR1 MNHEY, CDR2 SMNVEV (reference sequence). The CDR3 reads CASSSYSKNTEAFF. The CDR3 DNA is TGTGCCAGCAGTTCATATAGTAAGAACACTGAAGCTTTCTTT.

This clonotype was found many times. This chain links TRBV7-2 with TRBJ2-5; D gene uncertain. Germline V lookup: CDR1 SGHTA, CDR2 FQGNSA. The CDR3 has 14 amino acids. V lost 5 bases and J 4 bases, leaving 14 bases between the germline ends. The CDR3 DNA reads TGTGCCAGCAGCGACGGGTGGGGTCCAGAGACCCAGTACTTC. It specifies CASSDGWGPETQYF.

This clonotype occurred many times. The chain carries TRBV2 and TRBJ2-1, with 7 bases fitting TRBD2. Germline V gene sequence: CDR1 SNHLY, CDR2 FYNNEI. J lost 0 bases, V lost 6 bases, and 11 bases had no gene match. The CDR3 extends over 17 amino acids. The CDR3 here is CASSDLLAPSSYNEQFF. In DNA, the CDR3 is TGTGCCAGCAGCGATTTACTAGCGCCGAGCTCCTACAATGAGCAGTTCTTC.

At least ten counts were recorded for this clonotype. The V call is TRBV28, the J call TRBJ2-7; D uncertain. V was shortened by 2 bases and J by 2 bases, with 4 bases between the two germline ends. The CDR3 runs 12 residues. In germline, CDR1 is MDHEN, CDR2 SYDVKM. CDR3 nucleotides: TGTGCCAGCAGTTTACCTCCCTACGAGCAGTACTTC. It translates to CASSLPPYEQYF. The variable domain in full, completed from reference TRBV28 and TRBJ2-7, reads DVKVTQSSRYLVKRTGEKVFLECVQDMDHENMFWYRQDPGLGLRLIYFSYDVKMKEKGDIPEGYSVSREKKERFSLILESASTNQTSMYLCASSLPPYEQYFGPGTRLTVT.

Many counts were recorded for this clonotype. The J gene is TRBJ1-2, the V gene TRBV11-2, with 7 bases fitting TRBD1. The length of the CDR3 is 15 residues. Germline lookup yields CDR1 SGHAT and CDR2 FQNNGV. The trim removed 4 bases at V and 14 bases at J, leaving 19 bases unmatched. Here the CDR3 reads CASSSSRNEGAKRTF. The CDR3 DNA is TGTGCCAGCAGCTCCTCCAGGAATGAGGGGGCGAAACGGACCTTC.

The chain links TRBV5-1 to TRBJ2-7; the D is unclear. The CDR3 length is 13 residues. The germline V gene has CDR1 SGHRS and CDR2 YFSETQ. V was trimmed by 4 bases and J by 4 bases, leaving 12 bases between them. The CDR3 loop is CASSPRSGYEQYF. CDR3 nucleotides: TGCGCCAGCAGCCCCCGAAGTGGGTACGAGCAGTACTTC. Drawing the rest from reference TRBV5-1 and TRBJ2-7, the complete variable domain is KAGVTQTPRYLIKTRGQQVTLSCSPISGHRSVSWYQQTPGQGLQFLFEYFSETQRNKGNFPGRFSGRQFSNSRSEMNVSTLELGDSALYLCASSPRSGYEQYFGPGTRLTVT.

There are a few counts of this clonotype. The CDR3 DNA sequence: TGTGCCAGCAGTTACTCGAGCGTGGACAATCAGCCCCAGCATTTT. Translated: CASSYSSVDNQPQHF. The V and J genes are TRBV6-5 and TRBJ1-5; D unclear. CDR1 is MNHEY and CDR2 is SVGAGI in the germline V gene. The CDR3 is 15 residues long. V lost 0 bases and J lost 3, with 9 bases in between.

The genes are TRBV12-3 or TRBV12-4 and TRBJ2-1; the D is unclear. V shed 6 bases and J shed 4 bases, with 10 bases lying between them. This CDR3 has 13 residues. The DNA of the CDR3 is TGTGCCAGCAGGGCCGACAAGTACAATGAGCAGTTCTTC. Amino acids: CASRADKYNEQFF.

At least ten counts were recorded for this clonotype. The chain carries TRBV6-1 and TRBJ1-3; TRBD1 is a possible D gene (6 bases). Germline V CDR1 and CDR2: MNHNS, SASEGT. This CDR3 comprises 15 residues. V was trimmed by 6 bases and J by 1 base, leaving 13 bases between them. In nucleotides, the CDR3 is TGTGCCAGCAGCCAGATCACAGGGTCTGGAAACACCATATATTTT. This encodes CASSQITGSGNTIYF.

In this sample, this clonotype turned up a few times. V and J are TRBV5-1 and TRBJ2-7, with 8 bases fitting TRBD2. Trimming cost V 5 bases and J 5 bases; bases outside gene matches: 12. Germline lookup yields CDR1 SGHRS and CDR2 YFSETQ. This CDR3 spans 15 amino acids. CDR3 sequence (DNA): TGCGCCAGCAGTTTCACTGCCGGGGGGGCCAACGAGCAGTACTTC. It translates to CASSFTAGGANEQYF.

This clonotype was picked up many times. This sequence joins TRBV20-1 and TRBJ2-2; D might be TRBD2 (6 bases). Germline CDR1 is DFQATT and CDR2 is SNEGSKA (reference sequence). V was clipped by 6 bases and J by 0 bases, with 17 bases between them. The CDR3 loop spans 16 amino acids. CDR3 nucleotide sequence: TGCAGTGCCGCGGGGTACGGGAGCGCGAACACCGGGGAGCTGTTTTTT. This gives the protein CSAAGYGSANTGELFF.

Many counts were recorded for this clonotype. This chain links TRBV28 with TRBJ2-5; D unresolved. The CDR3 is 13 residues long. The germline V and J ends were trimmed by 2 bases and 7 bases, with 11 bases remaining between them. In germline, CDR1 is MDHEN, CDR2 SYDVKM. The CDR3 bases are TGTGCCAGCAGTTTAAAGTCCGGATGGACCCAGTACTTC. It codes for CASSLKSGWTQYF.

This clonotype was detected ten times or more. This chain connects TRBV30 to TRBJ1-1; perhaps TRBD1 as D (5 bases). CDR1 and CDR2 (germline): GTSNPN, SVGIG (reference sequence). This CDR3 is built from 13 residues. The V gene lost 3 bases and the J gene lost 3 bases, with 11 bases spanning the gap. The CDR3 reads CAWRSRVDTEAFF. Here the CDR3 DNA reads TGTGCCTGGAGGAGCAGGGTCGACACTGAAGCTTTCTTT.

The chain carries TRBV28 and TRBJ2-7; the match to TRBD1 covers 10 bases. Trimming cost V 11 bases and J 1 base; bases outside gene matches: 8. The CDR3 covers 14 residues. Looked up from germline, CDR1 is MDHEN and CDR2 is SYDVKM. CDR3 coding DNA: TGTGCCGTCTCAAGACAGGGGGCGTCCTACGAGCAGTACTTC. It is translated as CAVSRQGASYEQYF.